This TCR beta chain comes out of a study of Ad26.COV2.S vaccination and SARS-CoV-2 variants. Study as a whole: Ad26.COV2.S was injected intramuscularly once or twice, 56 days apart. The study, taken as a whole, reports: From the TCR breadth and depth analyses, total T cell responses may have been underestimated.

Measured with immunoSEQ multiplex PCR; TCRdb has only the in-frame clones, and not every one. Here the sample spans about 350,000 clones, 75% to 90% being singletons. Comments on this clone: Its specificity is unknown.

V dropped 0 bases and J dropped 0 bases, with 6 bases sitting between them. CDR1 and CDR2 (germline): GTSNPN, SVGIG (reference sequence). This CDR3 has 14 amino acids. The sample's treatment: some 19 received Ad26.COV2.S at low or high dose, single or two shots; a few received placebo; per-sample allocation not given. Collection of the samples took place on day 63 after the first injection of vaccine or placebo. Boston hosted the donor, who was an adult aged 18-55 years. Wuhan-strain spike was delivered by a replication-incompetent Ad26 vector. The sequencing used peripheral blood, collected in a trial of Ad26.COV2.S vaccine versus placebo. The sequence came from a person aged 18-60 years who received the Ad26.COV2.S COVID-19 vaccine or a placebo. The chain employs TRBV30 and TRBJ1-5; D gene unclear. The CDR3 DNA reads TGTGCCTGGAGTGTAGGGAATAGCAATCAGCCCCAGCATTTT. Residues: CAWSVGNSNQPQHF.